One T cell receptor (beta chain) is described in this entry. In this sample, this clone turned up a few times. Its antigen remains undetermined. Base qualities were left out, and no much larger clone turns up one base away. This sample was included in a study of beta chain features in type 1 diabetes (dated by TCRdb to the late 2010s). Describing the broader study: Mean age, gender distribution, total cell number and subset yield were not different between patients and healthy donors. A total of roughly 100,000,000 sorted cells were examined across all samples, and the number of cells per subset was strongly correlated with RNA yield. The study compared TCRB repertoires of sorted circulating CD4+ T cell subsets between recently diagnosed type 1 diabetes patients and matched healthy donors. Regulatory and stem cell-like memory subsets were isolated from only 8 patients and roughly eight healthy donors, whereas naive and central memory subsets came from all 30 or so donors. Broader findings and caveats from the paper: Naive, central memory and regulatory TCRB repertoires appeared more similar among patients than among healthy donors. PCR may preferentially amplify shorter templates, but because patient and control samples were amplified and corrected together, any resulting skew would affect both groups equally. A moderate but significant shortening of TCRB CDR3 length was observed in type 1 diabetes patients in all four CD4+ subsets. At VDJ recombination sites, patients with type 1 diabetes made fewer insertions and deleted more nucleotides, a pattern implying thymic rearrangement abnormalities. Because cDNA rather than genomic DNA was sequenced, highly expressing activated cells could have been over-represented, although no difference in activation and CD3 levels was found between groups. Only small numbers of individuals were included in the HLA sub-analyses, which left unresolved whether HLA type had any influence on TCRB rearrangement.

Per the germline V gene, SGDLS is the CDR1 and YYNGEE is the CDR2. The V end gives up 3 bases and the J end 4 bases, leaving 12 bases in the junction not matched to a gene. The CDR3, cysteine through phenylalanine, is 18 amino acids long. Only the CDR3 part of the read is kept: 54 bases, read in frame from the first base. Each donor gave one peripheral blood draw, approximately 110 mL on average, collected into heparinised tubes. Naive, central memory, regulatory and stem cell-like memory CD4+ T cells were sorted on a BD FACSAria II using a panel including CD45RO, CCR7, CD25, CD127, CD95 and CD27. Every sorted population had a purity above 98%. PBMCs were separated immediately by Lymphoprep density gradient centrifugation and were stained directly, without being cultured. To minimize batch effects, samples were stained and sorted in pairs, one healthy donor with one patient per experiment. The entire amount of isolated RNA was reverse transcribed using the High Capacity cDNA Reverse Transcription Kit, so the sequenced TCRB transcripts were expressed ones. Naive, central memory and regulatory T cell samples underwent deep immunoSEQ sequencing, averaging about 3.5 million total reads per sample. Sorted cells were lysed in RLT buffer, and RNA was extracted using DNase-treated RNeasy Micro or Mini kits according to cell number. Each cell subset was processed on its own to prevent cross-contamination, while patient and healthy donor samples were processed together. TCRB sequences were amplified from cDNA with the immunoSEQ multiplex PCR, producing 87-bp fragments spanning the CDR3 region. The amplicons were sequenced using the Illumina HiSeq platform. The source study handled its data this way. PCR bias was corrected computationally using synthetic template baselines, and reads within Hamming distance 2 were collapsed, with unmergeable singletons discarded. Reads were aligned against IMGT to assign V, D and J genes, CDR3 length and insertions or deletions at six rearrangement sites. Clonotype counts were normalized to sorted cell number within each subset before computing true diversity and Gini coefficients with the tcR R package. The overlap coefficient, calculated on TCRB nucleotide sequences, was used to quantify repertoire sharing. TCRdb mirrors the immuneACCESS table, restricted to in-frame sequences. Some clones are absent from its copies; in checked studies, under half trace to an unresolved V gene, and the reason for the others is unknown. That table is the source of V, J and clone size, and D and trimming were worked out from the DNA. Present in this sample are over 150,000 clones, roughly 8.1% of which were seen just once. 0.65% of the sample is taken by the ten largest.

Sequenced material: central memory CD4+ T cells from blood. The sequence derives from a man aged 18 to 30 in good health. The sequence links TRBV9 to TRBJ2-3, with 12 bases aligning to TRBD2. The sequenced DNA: TGTGCCAGCAGCGCCCCCCTAGCGGGGGGGCCTATTGCAGATACGCAGTATTTT. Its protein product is CASSAPLAGGPIADTQYF.